The present T cell receptor (beta chain) was sequenced within a study of blood T cell repertoires in COVID-19. Profiling relied on immunoSEQ multiplex PCR, and the TCRdb table lists in-frame clones only, not all of them. The sample has 180,000 or so clones, about 85% seen once. The specimen was peripheral blood. The clonotype comes from a man younger than 35 with acute or convalescent COVID-19.

This CDR3 is CASSGLAGGVIQPQHF. CDR3 bases: TGTGCCAGCAGTGGATTGGCAGGGGGCGTGATTCAGCCCCAGCATTTT. The V gene is TRBV6-1, the J gene TRBJ1-5; TRBD1 agrees at 8 bases. The V segment lost 4 bases and the J segment 6 bases; nucleotides outside the gene matches: 11. Germline V CDR1 and CDR2: MNHNS, SASEGT. The CDR3 is 16 amino acids.